This passage covers 19 T cell receptor beta chains from one sample sequenced in a study of T cell responses to AZD1222 COVID-19 vaccine. Clones were sequenced by immunoSEQ multiplex PCR, and TCRdb holds only the in-frame ones, with some missing. This table has 65,000 to 80,000 clones, roughly nine tenths appearing once. Sequenced material: peripheral blood, taken on day 0 of AZD1222 vaccination. The source of these receptors is an adult in good health.

The genes are TRBV28 and TRBJ1-6, with a possible D match to TRBD1 (5 bases). CDR1 is MDHEN, CDR2 SYDVKM, per germline. The CDR3 totals 14 residues. Trimming stripped 2 bases from V and 8 bases from J, with 10 bases between. The CDR3 region is CASSLVRDDSPLHF. The CDR3 DNA reads as TGTGCCAGCAGTTTAGTCAGGGATGATTCACCCCTCCACTTT.

This chain uses TRBV9 with TRBJ2-3; TRBD2 aligns across 10 bases. From germline, CDR1 is SGDLS and CDR2 YYNGEE. CDR3 length: 20 residues. Unmatched junction bases numbered 17, after V lost 0 bases and J lost 4 bases. The CDR3 is CASSVGSLAGGFSEADTQYF. Here the CDR3 DNA reads TGTGCCAGCAGCGTAGGATCCTTAGCGGGAGGATTCAGCGAGGCAGATACGCAGTATTTT.

The CDR3 loop reads CATSENGQAIYGYTF. CDR3 nucleotides: TGTGCCACCAGTGAGAATGGACAGGCGATCTATGGCTACACCTTC. The genes are TRBV24-1 and TRBJ1-2; 7 bases line up with TRBD1. CDR3 length: 15 residues. Germline CDR1 KGHDR, CDR2 SFDVKD. Germline trimming cut 4 bases from V and 4 bases from J; bases unmatched to any gene: 8.

This sequence joins TRBV7-6 and TRBJ1-5; 7 bases line up with TRBD1. Germline trimming cut 2 bases from V and 0 bases from J; bases unmatched to any gene: 10. CDR1 is SGHVS, CDR2 FNYEAQ, per germline. The CDR3 covers 18 residues. The CDR3 coding sequence is TGTGCCAGCAGCTTACTCCCAGGACAGGAGAATAGCAATCAGCCCCAGCATTTT. It yields the protein CASSLLPGQENSNQPQHF.

The chain couples TRBV24-1 to TRBJ2-1; the D gene is possibly TRBD2 (6 bases). Per germline, CDR1 KGHDR and CDR2 SFDVKD. The CDR3 is 14 amino acids. The V end lost 0 bases, the J end lost 9 bases, and 11 bases lay between the germline ends. CDR3 nucleotide sequence: TGTGCCACCAGTGATTTGCGTCGGGGGACTGAGCAGTTCTTC. Residues: CATSDLRRGTEQFF.

This clone came up once. V gene TRBV19 combines with J gene TRBJ1-1; no clear D gene. Germline CDR1 and CDR2: LNHDA and SQIVND (reference sequence). This CDR3 is built from 14 residues. Trimming pared 2 bases from V and 6 bases from J, leaving 13 bases between. CDR3 loop: CASSILGRWAEAFF. The CDR3 DNA reads as TGTGCCAGTAGTATATTAGGTCGTTGGGCTGAAGCTTTCTTT. Combining the CDR3 with reference TRBV19 and TRBJ1-1 gives the whole variable domain DGGITQSPKYLFRKEGQNVTLSCEQNLNHDAMYWYRQDPGQGLRLIYYSQIVNDFQKGDIAEGYSVSREKKESFPLTVTSAQKNPTAFYLCASSILGRWAEAFFGQGTRLTVV.

The gene calls are TRBV13 and TRBJ2-2; 8 bases agree with TRBD1. Per germline, CDR1 PRHDT and CDR2 FYEKMQ (reference sequence). The ends lost 1 base at V and 5 bases at J; junction bases unmatched: 6. The CDR3 sequence is 16 residues long. The chain's CDR3 is CASSLEVQGATGELFF. In DNA, the CDR3 is TGTGCCAGCAGCTTAGAGGTCCAGGGGGCTACCGGGGAGCTGTTTTTT. Together with reference TRBV13 and TRBJ2-2, the CDR3 gives the full variable domain: AAGVIQSPRHLIKEKRETATLKCYPIPRHDTVYWYQQGPGQDPQFLISFYEKMQSDKGSIPDRFSAQQFSDYHSELNMSSLELGDSALYFCASSLEVQGATGELFFGEGSRLTVL.

The rearrangement joins TRBV11-2 to TRBJ1-1; 7 bases are shared with TRBD1. Germline-derived CDR1 and CDR2 are SGHAT and FQNNGV. This CDR3 contains 12 residues. The V segment lost 6 bases and the J segment 5 bases; nucleotides outside the gene matches: 3. The DNA of the CDR3 is TGTGCCAGCAGTTTCAGGGGGACTGAAGCTTTCTTT. This encodes CASSFRGTEAFF. The full variable domain, in which reference TRBV11-2 and TRBJ1-1 provide the parts outside the CDR3, is EAGVAQSPRYKIIEKRQSVAFWCNPISGHATLYWYQQILGQGPKLLIQFQNNGVVDDSQLPKDRFSAERLKGVDSTLKIQPAKLEDSAVYLCASSFRGTEAFFGQGTRLTVV.

The rearrangement joins TRBV4-2 to TRBJ2-5; 11 bases line up with TRBD2. Unmatched junction bases numbered 6, after V lost 4 bases and J lost 2 bases. Germline V gene data show CDR1 as LGHNA and CDR2 as YNFKEQ. The CDR3 contains 16 residues. CDR3 nucleotides: TGTGCCAGCAGCCTTTTAGCGGGAGGGCGGCAAGAGACCCAGTACTTC. It yields the protein CASSLLAGGRQETQYF.

The V gene is TRBV6-2 or TRBV6-3, the J gene TRBJ2-2, with 9 bases lining up with TRBD2. The CDR3 runs to 19 residues. Germline CDR1 is MNHEY and CDR2 is SVGEGT. V lost 2 bases and J lost 2; bases outside the gene matches: 12. CDR3 in DNA: TGTGCCAGCAGTTACACGGGGGGTAGCGGGAGTTTAAACACCGGGGAGCTGTTTTTT. Translation gives CASSYTGGSGSLNTGELFF.

The V gene is TRBV4-1, the J gene TRBJ2-1; D is possibly TRBD1 (5 bases). The V gene lost 1 base and the J gene lost 7 bases, with 14 bases spanning the gap. Germline V gene lookup returns CDR1 MGHRA and CDR2 YSYEKL. The CDR3 extends over 15 amino acids. CDR3: CASSQVAGYGNEQFF. In nucleotides, the CDR3 is TGCGCCAGCAGCCAAGTAGCAGGGTATGGGAATGAGCAGTTCTTC.

V gene TRBV13 combines with J gene TRBJ2-5; 10 bases agree with TRBD2. This CDR3 is 17 amino acids long. After removal of 5 bases from V and 2 bases from J, the junction contained 11 bases not matched to a gene. Germline V gene sequence: CDR1 PRHDT, CDR2 FYEKMQ (reference sequence). The CDR3 loop is CASSPPWASGRQETQYF. CDR3 in DNA: TGTGCCAGCAGCCCGCCCTGGGCTAGCGGGAGACAAGAGACCCAGTACTTC.

The V gene is TRBV14, the J gene TRBJ1-4; 9 nucleotides agree with TRBD1. V lost 4 bases and J lost 8; bases outside the gene matches: 2. Germline CDR1 SGHDN, CDR2 FVKESK. This CDR3 spans 13 amino acids. The CDR3: CASSPTGGEKLFF. The CDR3 DNA is TGTGCCAGCAGCCCGACAGGGGGGGAAAAACTGTTTTTT.

This clone was seen only once. The V gene is TRBV18, the J gene TRBJ2-7, with TRBD1 matching over 7 bases. Germline trimming cut 5 bases from V and 2 bases from J; bases unmatched to any gene: 3. The CDR3 has 13 residues. Germline lookup yields CDR1 KGHSH and CDR2 LQKENI. CDR3 nucleotide sequence: TGTGCCAGCTCAGACGGGACAGCCTACGAGCAGTACTTC. Translating it yields CASSDGTAYEQYF. Complete variable domain (other parts from reference TRBV18 and TRBJ2-7): NAGVMQNPRHLVRRRGQEARLRCSPMKGHSHVYWYRQLPEEGLKFMVYLQKENIIDESGMPKERFSAEFPKEGPSILRIQQVVRGDSAAYFCASSDGTAYEQYFGPGTRLTVT.

The chain combines TRBV30 with TRBJ1-3; D is undetermined. V was clipped by 2 bases and J by 0 bases, with 11 bases between them. The germline V gene has CDR1 GTSNPN and CDR2 SVGIG (reference sequence). The CDR3 spans 15 residues. Written as DNA, the CDR3 is TGTGCCTGGAGTCGGGCAGGTCTCTCTGGAAACACCATATATTTT. Translating gives CAWSRAGLSGNTIYF.

This clone was recorded only once. The CDR3 is CASSLNGGPYNEQFF. CDR3 bases: TGTGCCAGCAGCTTAAATGGGGGCCCTTACAATGAGCAGTTCTTC. The V gene is TRBV7-3, the J gene TRBJ2-1; D possibly corresponds to TRBD1 (6 bases). CDR3 length equals 15 residues. Germline CDR1 SGHTA, CDR2 FQGTGA. Deletions cut 1 base from V and 4 bases from J, with 11 bases between.

The V and J genes are TRBV2 and TRBJ2-6; D ambiguous. Germline CDR1 SNHLY, CDR2 FYNNEI. CDR3 length: 14 amino acids. Trimming cost V 6 bases and J 2 bases, with 8 bases left between them. The CDR3 DNA sequence: TGTGCCAGCAGCCCAAGGACTGGGGCCAACGTCCTGACTTTC. This encodes CASSPRTGANVLTF. The full variable domain, completed using reference TRBV2 and TRBJ2-6, is EPEVTQTPSHQVTQMGQEVILRCVPISNHLYFYWYRQILGQKVEFLVSFYNNEISEKSEIFDDQFSVERPDGSNFTLKIRSTKLEDSAMYFCASSPRTGANVLTFGAGSRLTVL.

The rearrangement links TRBV19 to TRBJ2-3; 7 nucleotides line up with TRBD2. The V gene's germline CDR1 is LNHDA and CDR2 SQIVND (reference sequence). This CDR3 spans 16 amino acids. V was clipped by 5 bases and J by 4 bases; unmatched bases: 12. The CDR3 here is CASSPRAEAGADTQYF. In DNA form, the CDR3 reads TGTGCCAGTAGTCCCCGAGCGGAGGCGGGAGCAGATACGCAGTATTTT.

The chain joins TRBV7-9 to TRBJ2-5, with 8 bases fitting TRBD2. Looked up from germline, CDR1 is SEHNR and CDR2 is FQNEAQ (reference sequence). The CDR3 spans 14 residues. V trimming: 6 bases; J trimming: 4 bases; junction bases outside the gene matches: 7. CDR3 region: CASSFTSGAETQYF. The CDR3 nucleotides read TGTGCCAGCAGTTTTACTAGCGGCGCAGAGACCCAGTACTTC.